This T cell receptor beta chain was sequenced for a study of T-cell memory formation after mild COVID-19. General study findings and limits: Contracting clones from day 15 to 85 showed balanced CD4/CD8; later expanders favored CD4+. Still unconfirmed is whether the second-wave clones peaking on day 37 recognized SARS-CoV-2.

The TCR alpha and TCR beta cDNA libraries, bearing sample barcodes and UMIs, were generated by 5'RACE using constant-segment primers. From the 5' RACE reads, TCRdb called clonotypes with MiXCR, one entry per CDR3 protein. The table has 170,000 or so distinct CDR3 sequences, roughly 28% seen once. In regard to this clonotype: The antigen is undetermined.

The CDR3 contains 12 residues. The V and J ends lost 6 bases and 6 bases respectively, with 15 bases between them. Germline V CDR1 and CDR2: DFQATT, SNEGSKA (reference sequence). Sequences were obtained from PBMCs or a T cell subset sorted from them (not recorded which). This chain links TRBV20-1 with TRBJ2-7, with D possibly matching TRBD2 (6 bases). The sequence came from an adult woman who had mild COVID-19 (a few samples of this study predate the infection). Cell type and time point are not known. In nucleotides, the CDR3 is TGCAGTGCCGACTCGGGGGTAGGCGAGCAGTACTTC. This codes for CSADSGVGEQYF.